The 16 T cell receptor beta chains presented below share a single source sample, sequenced in a study of cytomegalovirus exposure and HLA in healthy donors. The PCR used 60 Vbeta and 13 Jbeta primers. Data came from immunoSEQ multiplex PCR; TCRdb stores just in-frame clones and leaves some out. The table has over 150,000 clones, 65% to 75% seen once. The specimen was PBMCs. These receptors all come from a man between 18 and 35 years old in good health and CMV-seronegative.

The chain employs TRBV4-2 and TRBJ1-2; D not certain. The CDR3 contains 15 residues. Deletions cut 1 base from V and 1 base from J, with 10 bases between. The V gene's germline CDR1 is LGHNA and CDR2 YNFKEQ. CDR3 sequence: CASSQVAGNNYGYTF. CDR3 coding DNA: TGTGCCAGCAGCCAAGTAGCGGGCAATAACTATGGCTACACCTTC.

V gene TRBV4-3 combines with J gene TRBJ2-1; D might be TRBD1 (5 bases). V shed 0 bases and J shed 7 bases, with 22 bases lying between them. The CDR3 length is 18 residues. The germline CDR1 and CDR2 sequences are LGHNA and YSLEER. Here the CDR3 reads CASSQDRVGPGPLNEQFF. Written as DNA, the CDR3 is TGCGCCAGCAGCCAAGACAGGGTCGGGCCCGGACCTCTGAATGAGCAGTTCTTC.

The chain joins TRBV6-1 to TRBJ1-2; no clear D gene. V was pared by 4 bases and J by 7 bases, with 22 bases between. The CDR3 consists of 16 residues. Looked up from germline, CDR1 is MNHNS and CDR2 is SASEGT. DNA of the CDR3: TGTGCCAGCAGTGGAGGCGGATCCCCACGGAACCTTGGCTACACCTTC. As protein: CASSGGGSPRNLGYTF.

The chain uses TRBV19 and TRBJ1-2; 10 bases map to TRBD1. V trimming: 6 bases; J trimming: 8 bases; junction bases outside the gene matches: 15. The CDR3 runs 16 residues. From germline, CDR1 is LNHDA and CDR2 SQIVND (reference sequence). The CDR3 nucleotides read TGTGCCAGTAGGAGACAGGGGGCCGCGCCGACTAAAGGCTACACCTTC. Protein: CASRRQGAAPTKGYTF.

Only one count was recorded for this clone. The CDR3 is CASSGQGAAETQYF. DNA for the CDR3: TGCGCCAGCAGTGGACAGGGAGCGGCGGAGACCCAGTACTTC. This chain links TRBV10-2 with TRBJ2-5; 7 nucleotides agree with TRBD1. V lost 4 bases to trimming and J lost 5 bases; unmatched junction nucleotides: 7. The CDR3 loop spans 14 amino acids. The germline CDR1 and CDR2 sequences are WSHSY and SAAADI.

V usage is TRBV4-1 and J usage is TRBJ1-6; D might be TRBD1 (5 bases). Germline CDR1 is MGHRA and CDR2 is YSYEKL. The CDR3 extends over 16 amino acids. The germline V and J ends were trimmed by 5 bases and 0 bases, with 11 bases remaining between them. The CDR3 DNA reads as TGCGCCAGCAGCTTGGGGGGGAACTCCTATAATTCACCCCTCCACTTT. This translates into CASSLGGNSYNSPLHF.

The chain carries TRBV7-9 and TRBJ2-3; D unclear. Germline CDR1 reads SEHNR; CDR2 reads FQNEAQ (reference sequence). Trimming took 4 bases from V and 5 from J, leaving 10 bases between them. CDR3 size: 13 residues. The DNA for the CDR3 is TGTGCCAGCAGCTCCCAATCCGGAGATACGCAGTATTTT. It specifies CASSSQSGDTQYF. The full variable domain, in which reference TRBV7-9 and TRBJ2-3 provide the parts outside the CDR3, is DTGVSQNPRHKITKRGQNVTFRCDPISEHNRLYWYRQTLGQGPEFLTYFQNEAQLEKSRLLSDRFSAERPKGSFSTLEIQRTEQGDSAMYLCASSSQSGDTQYFGPGTRLTVL.

The chain has TRBV7-2 and TRBJ1-3; no reliable D call. The CDR3 loop spans 16 amino acids. The V and J ends lost 6 bases and 0 bases respectively, with 15 bases between them. In germline, CDR1 is SGHTA, CDR2 FQGNSA. CDR3 bases: TGTGCCAGCAGTCCTAGCACGGGCTTCTCTGGAAACACCATATATTTT. The encoded protein is CASSPSTGFSGNTIYF.

The J gene is TRBJ1-2, the V gene TRBV9; no firm D call. Germline CDR1 SGDLS, CDR2 YYNGEE. This CDR3 has 15 residues. V shed 4 bases and J shed 4 bases, with 17 bases lying between them. CDR3 sequence reads: CASSSDLERGYGYTF. DNA of the CDR3: TGTGCCAGCAGCTCCGACCTCGAAAGAGGCTATGGCTACACCTTC.

CDR3 coding DNA: TGTGCCAGCGGGCCGCAGGGCCTCAATCAGCCCCAGCATTTT. Translating gives CASGPQGLNQPQHF. The chain is built from TRBV6-1 and TRBJ1-5, with D maybe TRBD1 (5 bases). CDR1 is MNHNS and CDR2 is SASEGT in the germline V gene. V was shortened by 8 bases and J by 3 bases, with 14 bases between the two germline ends. The CDR3 totals 14 residues.

In the case of this clone: The junction departs from germline at one end; a sequencing error may be responsible. The rearrangement uses TRBV5-5 and TRBJ2-5; possible D gene TRBD1, 6 bases. Germline V gene lookup returns CDR1 SGHKS and CDR2 YYEKEE (reference sequence). The CDR3 contains 13 residues. The CDR3 coding sequence is TGTGCCAGCAGCTTGGGACGGACAGAGGCCCAGTACTTC. This encodes CASSLGRTEAQYF.

The genes are TRBV18 and TRBJ2-7, with a tentative D call TRBD1 (5 bases). The CDR3 runs 14 residues. The ends were cut back, 2 bases at V and 5 bases at J, with 13 bases in the middle. From germline, CDR1 is KGHSH and CDR2 LQKENI. As DNA, the CDR3 is TGTGCCAGCTCACCATGGCAGGGTGCCGACGAGCAGTACTTC. Amino acids: CASSPWQGADEQYF.

This chain uses TRBV10-3 with TRBJ2-2, with TRBD1 matching 9 bases. The CDR3 extends over 14 amino acids. Germline assignment: CDR1 ENHRY and CDR2 SYGVKD. After removal of 6 bases from V and 3 bases from J, the junction contained 2 bases not matched to a gene. CDR3 sequence (DNA): TGTGCCATCAGGACAGGGGGATACACCGGGGAGCTGTTTTTT. It translates to CAIRTGGYTGELFF.

V gene TRBV4-3 combines with J gene TRBJ2-2, with D maybe TRBD2 (6 bases). V shed 4 bases and J shed 14 bases, with 17 bases lying between them. The CDR3 runs 13 residues. Germline V gene lookup returns CDR1 LGHNA and CDR2 YSLEER. CDR3 residues: CASSPRDGGRLFF. The CDR3 DNA reads as TGCGCCAGCAGCCCGCGGGACGGGGGACGTCTGTTTTTT.

The chain recombines TRBV28 with TRBJ1-3; D is ambiguous. Between the trimmed V and J ends, which lost 8 bases and 7 bases, there was a span of 9 bases. CDR1 MDHEN and CDR2 SYDVKM come from the germline V gene. The CDR3 extends over 11 amino acids. CDR3 DNA: TGTGCCAGCGCCGGAGCGAACACCATATATTTT. It codes for CASAGANTIYF.

This chain connects TRBV9 to TRBJ1-1; D ambiguous. V was clipped by 3 bases and J by 7 bases, with 13 bases between them. This CDR3 spans 13 amino acids. Germline loops: CDR1 SGDLS, CDR2 YYNGEE. The CDR3 DNA reads TGTGCCAGCAGCGCTGACAACTCCGATGAAGCTTTCTTT. Residues: CASSADNSDEAFF.